This is a list of T cell receptor beta chains from one sample in a study of blood T cell repertoires in COVID-19. Only in-frame clones appear in the TCRdb table, and some are missing; sequencing was by immunoSEQ multiplex PCR. The repertoire consists of roughly 43,000 clones, with about 87% occurring once and the leading ten covering approximately 15%. The sequenced material came from peripheral blood. The origin of the receptors is a man in his 60s with active COVID-19. Each CDR3 is given with its conserved first and last residue. D genes are given only for firm matches. Some rows mark clone size as missing; the rest say once, few, many or name a class of expanded clone.

size	V	D	J	DNA	CDR3
NA	TRBV6-2/TRBV6-3	TRBD1	TRBJ1-6	TGTGCCAGCAGTTACGCAGGGGGCGTTTATAATTCACCCCTCCACTTT	CASSYAGGVYNSPLHF
few	TRBV7-2	TRBD1	TRBJ2-1	TGTGCCAGCAGCGTCGGGACAGAATACAATGAGCAGTTCTTC	CASSVGTEYNEQFF
NA	TRBV12-3/TRBV12-4	NA	TRBJ1-1	TGTGCCAGCAGTTTCGGGGGGCCTACTGAAGCTTTCTTT	CASSFGGPTEAFF
NA	TRBV6-5	NA	TRBJ1-5	TGTGCCAGCACGAAACAGTACAATCAGCCCCAGCATTTT	CASTKQYNQPQHF
NA	TRBV7-2	TRBD1	TRBJ1-1	TGTGCCAGCAGCATGACAGGGGGCCCGAGGGACACTGAAGCTTTCTTT	CASSMTGGPRDTEAFF
NA	TRBV28	NA	TRBJ1-5	TGTGCCAGCAGTTTGGGAGGGGTTTATCAGCCCCAGCATTTT	CASSLGGVYQPQHF
NA	TRBV27	TRBD1	TRBJ2-7	TGTGCCAGCAGTACAATAAGCCGGCGGGACAGGGGTTTCTACGAGCAGTACTTC	CASSTISRRDRGFYEQYF
NA	TRBV18	NA	TRBJ2-1	TGTGCCAGCTCACCCTTTCAGCGGGCCTCCTACAATGAGCAGTTCTTC	CASSPFQRASYNEQFF
NA	TRBV4-1	TRBD2	TRBJ2-7	TGCGCCAGCAGCCAAGATCCTCCAGCGGGAGGACTAAGGAGAAGCGAGCAGTACTTC	CASSQDPPAGGLRRSEQYF
NA	TRBV9	TRBD1	TRBJ1-3	TGTGCCAGCAGCGTACAACAGGGGAGTCCTGGAAACACCATATATTTT	CASSVQQGSPGNTIYF
NA	TRBV6-6	NA	TRBJ2-7	TGTGCCAGCAGAAAAGGGGACGAGCAGTACTTC	CASRKGDEQYF
few	TRBV5-4	TRBD1	TRBJ1-6	TGTGCCAGCAGACGGGACAGCAATTCACCCCTCCACTTT	CASRRDSNSPLHF
NA	TRBV5-1	NA	TRBJ2-1	TGCGCCAGCAGCTTGGTCTCGGGTTCACGCTCCTACAATGAGCAGTTCTTC	CASSLVSGSRSYNEQFF
NA	TRBV6-5	TRBD2	TRBJ2-1	TGTGCCAGCAGTCAAAGCGGGAGCCCCTACAATGAGCAGTTCTTC	CASSQSGSPYNEQFF
few	TRBV5-5	TRBD2	TRBJ2-5	TGTGCCAGCAGCCGCCGGGCCTGGGGGGGAGATGAGACCCAGTACTTC	CASSRRAWGGDETQYF
NA	TRBV15	NA	TRBJ2-7	TGTGCCACCAGCAGTCCTGGACATGTCGCCGAGCAGTACTTC	CATSSPGHVAEQYF